Listed here are 14 T cell receptor beta chains from one sample, sequenced in a study of glioma-infiltrating T cells. TCR alpha and beta CDR3 regions were amplified from RNA using iRepertoire nested multiplex PCR. TCRdb re-called the multiplex PCR reads with MiXCR, one entry per CDR3 protein. The table shows about 140,000 distinct CDR3 sequences, with more than 35% occurring only once. What was sequenced was glioma tissue, nonneoplastic brain tissue, or PBMCs (not recorded which). Every receptor here comes from a human donor with low-grade glioma or glioblastoma, undergoing nonglioma brain surgery, or in good health (not recorded which).

There are a few counts of this clonotype. A read error may account for a junction end that differs from germline. The rearrangement links TRBV7-2 to TRBJ2-7; TRBD2 agrees at 16 bases. This CDR3 has 18 amino acids. Germline values: CDR1 SGHTA, CDR2 FQGNSA. CDR3 in DNA: TGTGCCCGCAGCTTAGAACAGGGACTAGCGGGGGGGCGATACGAGCAGTACTTC. Translated, it gives CARSLEQGLAGGRYEQYF.

The chain combines TRBV20-1 with TRBJ2-5, with D unresolved. Between the trimmed V and J ends, which lost 0 bases and 5 bases, there was a span of 7 bases. Germline-derived CDR1 and CDR2 are DFQATT and SNEGSKA (reference sequence). This CDR3 comprises 12 residues. In nucleotides, the CDR3 is TGCAGTGCTAGAGACCACGGGGAGACCCAGTACTTC. Translation: CSARDHGETQYF.

This clonotype turned up a few times. V gene TRBV18 combines with J gene TRBJ2-3; 10 bases align to TRBD2. J was trimmed by 4 bases and V by 1 base; bases with no gene match: 5. From germline, CDR1 is KGHSH and CDR2 LQKENI. CDR3 size: 16 residues. CDR3 sequence reads: CASSPLPSGGSDTQYF. CDR3 nucleotides: TGTGCCAGCTCACCACTGCCTAGCGGGGGATCAGATACGCAGTATTTT.

This rearrangement joins TRBV27 to TRBJ2-1, with D possibly matching TRBD1 (6 bases). The germline V gene encodes CDR1 MNHEY and CDR2 SMNVEV (reference sequence). The CDR3 sequence is 15 residues long. V gave up 8 bases and J gave up 3 bases, with 17 bases separating them. CDR3 DNA sequence: TGTGCCAGCCGGACCGGGAAAGGGGGCTACAATGAGCAGTTCTTC. It is translated as CASRTGKGGYNEQFF.

This chain connects TRBV20-1 to TRBJ2-7; D perhaps matches TRBD2 (5 bases). V was cut by 4 bases and J by 6 bases, with 13 bases left in between. This CDR3 is built from 12 residues. Germline loops: CDR1 DFQATT, CDR2 SNEGSKA (reference sequence). The CDR3 nucleotides are TGCAGTGCTAAACGGGAAGCTAGCGAGCAGTACTTC. Its protein is CSAKREASEQYF.

As to this clonotype: At one boundary the junction diverges from the germline segment, which might be a read error. The J gene is TRBJ1-1, the V gene TRBV10-3, with a possible D match to TRBD1 (5 bases). The CDR3 length is 13 residues. The germline V gene encodes CDR1 ENHRY and CDR2 SYGVKD. Here the CDR3 reads CAITERGNTEAFF. CDR3 coding DNA: TGTGCCATCACTGAGAGGGGGAACACTGAAGCTTTCTTT.

This clonotype was seen ten or more times. The chain couples TRBV6-6 to TRBJ1-1, with 7 bases identical to TRBD1. This CDR3 contains 15 residues. Trimming at V came to 0 bases and at J to 3 bases, leaving 4 bases not matched to a gene. Germline V gives CDR1 MNHNY, CDR2 SVGAGI (reference sequence). The CDR3 protein is CASSYSGGADTEAFF. The DNA for the CDR3 is TGTGCCAGCAGTTACTCAGGGGGCGCCGACACTGAAGCTTTCTTT.

The chain uses TRBV7-2 and TRBJ2-7; 10 bases align to TRBD2. This CDR3 contains 16 residues. The ends lost 2 bases at V and 0 bases at J; junction bases unmatched: 4. Germline values: CDR1 SGHTA, CDR2 FQGNSA. CDR3 nucleotides: TGTGCCAGCAGCTTATCAACTAGCGGGGTCTCCTACGAGCAGTACTTC. It is translated as CASSLSTSGVSYEQYF.

This clonotype has only a few counts. The V call is TRBV6-1, the J call TRBJ2-2, with a tentative D call TRBD1 (6 bases). The germline V gene encodes CDR1 MNHNS and CDR2 SASEGT. V was cut by 5 bases and J by 4 bases, with 17 bases left in between. The CDR3 has 16 amino acids. The chain's CDR3 is CASSYSPNRVTGELFF. The CDR3 nucleotides read TGTGCCAGCAGTTATTCCCCAAACAGGGTCACCGGGGAGCTGTTTTTT.

This clonotype was picked up a small number of times. The chain has TRBV27 and TRBJ2-1; tentatively, D is TRBD1 or TRBD2 (5 bases each). The CDR3 totals 15 residues. Germline assignment: CDR1 MNHEY and CDR2 SMNVEV (reference sequence). Trimming stripped 6 bases from V and 6 bases from J, with 18 bases between. The CDR3 bases are TGTGCCAGCAGCCGACTCACCGGGACGGCCAATGAGCAGTTCTTC. It is translated as CASSRLTGTANEQFF.

This clonotype was seen a handful of times. V is TRBV7-9 and J is TRBJ1-2; the D is unclear. V dropped 1 base and J dropped 2 bases, with 5 bases sitting between them. The CDR3 is 13 residues long. CDR1 is SEHNR, CDR2 FQNEAQ, per germline (reference sequence). CDR3 nucleotides: TGTGCCAGCAGCTTAGTAGGGAACTATGGCTACACCTTC. It is translated as CASSLVGNYGYTF.

This clonotype was seen more than once but under ten times. The chain employs TRBV6-5 and TRBJ1-1; D is unclear. Germline values: CDR1 MNHEY, CDR2 SVGAGI. V was shortened by 8 bases and J by 7 bases, with 17 bases between the two germline ends. The CDR3 consists of 13 residues. In nucleotides, the CDR3 is TGTGCCAGCGGAAGGACTGAGAAGGGTGAAGCTTTCTTT. It codes for CASGRTEKGEAFF.

The CDR3 coding sequence is TGCGCCAGCAGCCAAGTCGGAGGGGGGTTGCAGGAAAAACTGTTTTTT. This codes for CASSQVGGGLQEKLFF. The rearrangement joins TRBV4-1 to TRBJ1-4; possibly TRBD1 for D (6 bases). There are 16 residues in the CDR3. The germline V and J ends were trimmed by 1 base and 8 bases, with 17 bases remaining between them. Germline loops: CDR1 MGHRA, CDR2 YSYEKL.

This chain connects TRBV6-6 to TRBJ2-3; TRBD1 is a possible D gene (6 bases). Per germline, CDR1 MNHNY and CDR2 SVGAGI (reference sequence). The CDR3 runs 12 residues. V shed 9 bases and J shed 14 bases, with 21 bases lying between them. CDR3: CASSQVGDRRYF. The CDR3 DNA is TGTGCCAGTAGCCAAGTAGGAGACAGGAGGTATTTT.